This T cell receptor (beta chain) was recorded in a study of T cell responses to AZD1222 COVID-19 vaccine. Notes on the study in general: Baseline serostatus was positive in only a handful of AZD1222 recipients. Regions left unmutated in variants are reportedly the target of nearly half of spike-specific TCRs. The donor group comprised mostly white British people and more females; the analysis possibly underestimated clonal diversity.

CDR1 and CDR2 (germline): SGHNT, YENEEA. This CDR3 comprises 13 residues. The V segment lost 4 bases and the J segment 9 bases; nucleotides outside the gene matches: 3. Remarks on this clone: Antigen: not known.

Repertoires were generated with immunoSEQ multiplex PCR, while TCRdb's copy carries only in-frame clones and drops some. Of more than 80,000 clones in the sample, 70% to 90% were seen once. J is TRBJ2-1 and V is TRBV11-3, with 10 bases that match TRBD1. This TCR was sampled from an adult in good health. The starting material was peripheral blood, obtained on day 0 of AZD1222 vaccination. The CDR3 sequence: CASSSRTGGEQFF. The CDR3 DNA sequence: TGTGCCAGCAGCTCACGGACAGGGGGTGAGCAGTTCTTC.